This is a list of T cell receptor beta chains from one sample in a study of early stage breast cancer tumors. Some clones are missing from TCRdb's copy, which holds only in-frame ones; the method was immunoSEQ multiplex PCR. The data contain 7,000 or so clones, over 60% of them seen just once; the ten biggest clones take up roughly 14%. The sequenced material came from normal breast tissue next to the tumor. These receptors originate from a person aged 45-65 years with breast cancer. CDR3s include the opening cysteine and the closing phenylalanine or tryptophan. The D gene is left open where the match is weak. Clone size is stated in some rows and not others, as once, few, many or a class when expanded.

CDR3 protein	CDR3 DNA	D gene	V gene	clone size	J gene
CAITPTPNYGYTF	TGTGCCATCACTCCGACACCTAACTATGGCTACACCTTC	NA	TRBV10-3	NA	TRBJ1-2
CASTEAFF	TGTGCCAGCACTGAAGCTTTCTTT	NA	TRBV6-1	medium-sized	TRBJ1-1
CASSLDRGRGGYTF	TGTGCCAGTAGCCTGGACAGGGGGCGAGGGGGCTACACCTTC	TRBD1	TRBV19	NA	TRBJ1-2
CASSEGLAGERFYEQYF	TGTGCCAGCAGTGAAGGACTAGCGGGAGAGAGGTTCTACGAGCAGTACTTC	TRBD2	TRBV6-1	few	TRBJ2-7
CASSVDGSNQPQHF	TGTGCCAGCAGCGTAGACGGTAGCAATCAGCCCCAGCATTTT	NA	TRBV9	NA	TRBJ1-5
CASSQSGRTYGYTF	TGTGCCAGCAGTCAGTCTGGGCGAACCTATGGCTACACCTTC	NA	TRBV28	NA	TRBJ1-2
CASSRPGLVTNTGELFF	TGTGCCAGCAGCCGCCCGGGACTAGTGACGAACACCGGGGAGCTGTTTTTT	TRBD2	TRBV11-2	NA	TRBJ2-2
CASSSGPGTGSEKLFF	TGCGCCAGCAGCTCCGGTCCCGGGACTGGGAGCGAAAAACTGTTTTTT	NA	TRBV5-1	NA	TRBJ1-4
CASSYSPWAGGDTQYF	TGTGCCAGCAGTTACTCCCCGTGGGCGGGGGGGGATACGCAGTATTTT	TRBD2	TRBV6-5	NA	TRBJ2-3
CASGTTGAAYEQYF	TGTGCTAGTGGTACCACAGGGGCCGCCTACGAGCAGTACTTC	TRBD1	TRBV12-5	few	TRBJ2-7
CASSYQPRRGTEAFF	TGTGCCAGCAGTTACCAACCCCGGCGAGGCACTGAAGCTTTCTTT	NA	TRBV6-5	NA	TRBJ1-1
CASSLGRGLIAKNIQYF	TGTGCCAGCAGCTTAGGGCGGGGTTTGATAGCCAAAAACATTCAGTACTTC	NA	TRBV7-8	NA	TRBJ2-4
CASRQGHQPQHF	TGTGCCAGCCGACAGGGACATCAGCCCCAGCATTTT	TRBD1	TRBV27	NA	TRBJ1-5
CASSRTQGYGNTIYF	TGTGCCAGCTCACGAACCCAGGGGTATGGAAACACCATATATTTT	NA	TRBV18	NA	TRBJ1-3
CASSRGATNSPLHF	TGCGCCAGCAGCCGGGGGGCCACCAATTCACCCCTCCACTTT	NA	TRBV5-1	NA	TRBJ1-6
CASSLGGRRGQPQHF	TGTGCCAGCAGCTTAGGTGGCAGGAGGGGTCAGCCCCAGCATTTT	NA	TRBV7-9	once	TRBJ1-5
CASSPEGLMNTEAFF	TGTGCCAGCAGCCCTGAGGGACTCATGAACACTGAAGCTTTCTTT	NA	TRBV13	NA	TRBJ1-1
CASRTGSSNQPQHF	TGTGCCAGCAGGACAGGGTCCAGCAATCAGCCCCAGCATTTT	TRBD1	TRBV6-1	medium-sized	TRBJ1-5
CASRLQGFPGLNTEAFF	TGTGCTAGCAGGTTGCAAGGGTTTCCCGGATTGAACACTGAAGCTTTCTTT	NA	TRBV7-7	NA	TRBJ1-1
CASRSSDRGTTNYGYTF	TGCGCCAGCAGATCCTCGGACAGGGGGACTACTAACTATGGCTACACCTTC	TRBD1	TRBV10-2	once	TRBJ1-2
CASRYMEISNQPQHF	TGTGCCAGCAGGTACATGGAGATTAGCAATCAGCCCCAGCATTTT	NA	TRBV2	NA	TRBJ1-5
CASSLGTYNEQFF	TGTGCCAGCAGCTTGGGGACCTACAATGAGCAGTTCTTC	NA	TRBV7-8	NA	TRBJ2-1
CASSRGQGTSSYEQYF	TGCGCCAGCAGTAGAGGACAGGGGACCAGCTCCTACGAGCAGTACTTC	TRBD1	TRBV10-2	NA	TRBJ2-7
CASSLVGDGGQPQHF	TGCGCCAGCAGCTTGGTGGGGGATGGCGGTCAGCCCCAGCATTTT	NA	TRBV5-1	few	TRBJ1-5
CARSLAPRTSGSYEQYF	TGTGCCAGAAGCTTGGCCCCCCGGACTAGCGGTTCCTACGAGCAGTACTTC	TRBD2	TRBV5-3	NA	TRBJ2-7
CASSFSARISNQPQHF	TGTGCCAGCAGTTTTTCGGCAAGGATTAGCAATCAGCCCCAGCATTTT	NA	TRBV28	few	TRBJ1-5
CASSPQAPDRGQETQYF	TGTGCCAGCTCACCACAGGCCCCGGACAGGGGTCAAGAGACCCAGTACTTC	TRBD1	TRBV18	NA	TRBJ2-5
CASSLTGTLNTEAFF	TGCGCCAGCAGCTTGACAGGCACCTTGAACACTGAAGCTTTCTTT	NA	TRBV5-1	few	TRBJ1-1
CASSSLAGGVGYGGELFF	TGTGCCAGCAGTTCCCTGGCAGGGGGCGTTGGGTATGGCGGGGAGCTGTTTTTT	TRBD1	TRBV27	NA	TRBJ2-2
CASSLVADNTDTQYF	TGTGCCAGCAGCTTGGTAGCGGATAACACAGATACGCAGTATTTT	NA	TRBV5-6	NA	TRBJ2-3
CASRLRETNYGYTF	TGTGCCAGCAGGTTAAGGGAAACTAACTATGGCTACACCTTC	NA	TRBV6-6	NA	TRBJ1-2
CASSPDGQGPLYGYTF	TGTGCCAGCAGCCCTGACGGACAGGGGCCGCTATATGGCTACACCTTC	TRBD1	TRBV11-2	medium-sized	TRBJ1-2
CASSYPKVLSYNEQFF	TGTGCCAGCAGTTACCCCAAGGTGTTGTCCTACAATGAGCAGTTCTTC	NA	TRBV6-6	NA	TRBJ2-1
CATSRDPHKQETQYF	TGTGCCACCAGCAGAGATCCCCACAAACAAGAGACCCAGTACTTC	NA	TRBV15	NA	TRBJ2-5
CASSSPRGGIRADTQYF	TGTGCCAGCAGCTCCCCCCGGGGGGGGATCCGGGCAGATACGCAGTATTTT	TRBD2	TRBV11-2	NA	TRBJ2-3
CASSPTTGMETQYF	TGTGCCAGCAGTCCAACGACGGGGATGGAGACCCAGTACTTC	NA	TRBV6-1	NA	TRBJ2-5
CASSLGDIVVLADTQYF	TGTGCCAGCAGCTTAGGAGATATCGTGGTTCTGGCAGATACGCAGTATTTT	NA	TRBV7-9	medium-sized	TRBJ2-3
CASSGQQGITMNTEAFF	TGTGCCAGCAGTGGACAGCAGGGAATTACAATGAACACTGAAGCTTTCTTT	NA	TRBV2	NA	TRBJ1-1
CASSVLGEGGEQFF	TGTGCCAGCAGCGTACTGGGGGAGGGCGGTGAGCAGTTCTTC	TRBD2	TRBV7-3	NA	TRBJ2-1
CASSFGTKPKQYF	TGTGCCAGCAGCTTCGGAACAAAACCAAAGCAGTACTTC	NA	TRBV7-2	NA	TRBJ2-7
CASSLVVPGGAFF	TGTGCCAGCAGCTTAGTCGTCCCCGGCGGAGCTTTCTTT	NA	TRBV11-2	NA	TRBJ1-1
CASSPAGGRGGGYGYTF	TGTGCCAGCAGCCCCGCGGGGGGGCGAGGGGGAGGGTATGGCTACACCTTC	NA	TRBV7-8	NA	TRBJ1-2
CASSLEASGRAGYNEQFF	TGTGCCAGCAGCTTGGAGGCTAGCGGGAGGGCCGGCTACAATGAGCAGTTCTTC	TRBD2	TRBV5-8	NA	TRBJ2-1
CASTVMPAGVGDEQYF	TGCGCCAGCACCGTCATGCCCGCGGGAGTGGGGGACGAGCAGTACTTC	TRBD2	TRBV5-1	NA	TRBJ2-7
CASSQGLTETQYF	TGTGCCAGTAGCCAAGGACTAACAGAGACCCAGTACTTC	NA	TRBV19	NA	TRBJ2-5
CASSVGRGPNEQFF	TGTGCCAGCAGCGTCGGCAGGGGGCCGAATGAGCAGTTCTTC	TRBD1	TRBV9	NA	TRBJ2-1
CASSLTTSFTGELFF	TGCGCCAGCAGCTTGACGACTAGCTTCACCGGGGAGCTGTTTTTT	TRBD2	TRBV5-1	NA	TRBJ2-2
CASSRDINEAFF	TGTGCCAGTAGCCGGGACATAAATGAAGCTTTCTTT	NA	TRBV19	NA	TRBJ1-1
CAWSVPPLNTEAFF	TGTGCCTGGAGTGTACCCCCTCTGAACACTGAAGCTTTCTTT	NA	TRBV30	NA	TRBJ1-1
CASSPGSSYNEQFF	TGTGCTAGCAGCCCCGGGAGCTCCTACAATGAGCAGTTCTTC	NA	TRBV7-7	once	TRBJ2-1